These 28 T cell receptor beta chains were all obtained from the same sample, sequenced in a study of long-term antiretroviral therapy in people with HIV. Researchers ran immunoSEQ v3.0 at survey level. Sequenced by immunoSEQ multiplex PCR; TCRdb stores in-frame clones only, minus some. The table includes about 25,000 clones, 65% to 90% detected once. Specimen: unsorted PBMCs, collected 1.2 years after starting antiretroviral therapy. The receptors shown here come from a middle-aged man with HIV.

The chain carries TRBV2 and TRBJ2-5; maybe TRBD2 (6 bases). Germline values: CDR1 SNHLY, CDR2 FYNNEI. This CDR3 has 14 amino acids. Between the trimmed V and J ends, which lost 4 bases and 5 bases, there was a span of 14 bases. The CDR3 sequence: CASSGGWRGETQYF. The CDR3 nucleotides are TGTGCCAGCAGTGGGGGTTGGAGGGGTGAGACCCAGTACTTC. Filled out from reference TRBV2 and TRBJ2-5, the complete variable domain reads EPEVTQTPSHQVTQMGQEVILRCVPISNHLYFYWYRQILGQKVEFLVSFYNNEISEKSEIFDDQFSVERPDGSNFTLKIRSTKLEDSAMYFCASSGGWRGETQYFGPGTRLLVL.

The rearrangement uses TRBV6-1 and TRBJ2-1; TRBD2 matches 10 bases. Germline loops: CDR1 MNHNS, CDR2 SASEGT. This CDR3 is built from 15 residues. J gave up 9 bases and V 8 bases, and 13 bases lay outside the gene matches. The CDR3 DNA reads TGTGCCAGCGCCCCCCAGCTGATAGCGGGGGGTGAGCAGTTCTTC. Its protein product is CASAPQLIAGGEQFF.

V gene TRBV9 combines with J gene TRBJ1-6; D remains unclear. The CDR3 totals 16 residues. The germline V and J ends were trimmed by 3 bases and 0 bases, with 10 bases remaining between them. Germline assignment: CDR1 SGDLS and CDR2 YYNGEE. Here the CDR3 DNA reads TGTGCCAGCAGCGAACGCCAGAGCTCCTATAATTCACCCCTCCACTTT. This sequence encodes CASSERQSSYNSPLHF.

The chain recombines TRBV6-1 with TRBJ1-2; 8 nucleotides line up with TRBD1. The V segment lost 6 bases and the J segment 7 bases; nucleotides outside the gene matches: 7. The CDR3 runs 13 residues. Germline V gene data show CDR1 as MNHNS and CDR2 as SASEGT. This CDR3 reads CASRTTGAGGYTF. As DNA, the CDR3 is TGTGCCAGCAGGACGACAGGGGCTGGTGGCTACACCTTC.

The V gene is TRBV6-5, the J gene TRBJ2-7; D perhaps matches TRBD1 (7 bases). Trimming left V 0 bases short and J 3 bases short, with 12 bases between. The germline gives CDR1 MNHEY, CDR2 SVGAGI. The CDR3 sequence is 15 residues long. The CDR3 region is CASSYSSGGIYEQYF. In DNA, the CDR3 is TGTGCCAGCAGTTACTCGTCAGGGGGGATCTACGAGCAGTACTTC.

J is TRBJ1-2 and V is TRBV11-2; 11 nucleotides align to TRBD1. The junction had 5 bases not matched to a gene; V was cut back by 5 bases and J by 3 bases. Germline V gives CDR1 SGHAT, CDR2 FQNNGV. This CDR3 has 15 amino acids. The CDR3 DNA reads as TGTGCCAGCAGCCCTCCGGACAGGGGGCACTATGGCTACACCTTC. Protein: CASSPPDRGHYGYTF. The full variable domain, in which reference TRBV11-2 and TRBJ1-2 provide the parts outside the CDR3, is EAGVAQSPRYKIIEKRQSVAFWCNPISGHATLYWYQQILGQGPKLLIQFQNNGVVDDSQLPKDRFSAERLKGVDSTLKIQPAKLEDSAVYLCASSPPDRGHYGYTFGSGTRLTVV.

The chain uses TRBV5-4 and TRBJ2-3; D is uncertain. Germline V CDR1 and CDR2: SGHNT, YYREEE (reference sequence). The CDR3 consists of 15 residues. V was clipped by 6 bases and J by 0 bases, with 14 bases between them. The CDR3: CASTPNPSSTDTQYF. CDR3 DNA sequence: TGTGCCAGCACCCCCAACCCCTCTAGCACAGATACGCAGTATTTT.

The J gene is TRBJ1-5, the V gene TRBV28; TRBD1 is a possible D gene (6 bases). V lost 2 bases, J lost 3 bases, and 8 bases lay in between. Germline loops: CDR1 MDHEN, CDR2 SYDVKM. The CDR3 runs 14 residues. The CDR3 protein is CASSLAGDNQPQHF. The CDR3 bases are TGTGCCAGCAGTTTAGCAGGGGACAATCAGCCCCAGCATTTT. Variable domain in full (rest from reference TRBV28 and TRBJ1-5): DVKVTQSSRYLVKRTGEKVFLECVQDMDHENMFWYRQDPGLGLRLIYFSYDVKMKEKGDIPEGYSVSREKKERFSLILESASTNQTSMYLCASSLAGDNQPQHFGDGTRLSIL.

The V and J genes are TRBV6-6 and TRBJ2-5, with a tentative D call TRBD2 (5 bases). The CDR3 length is 12 residues. Trimming shortened V by 6 bases and J by 1 base, and 6 bases separated the two germline ends. Per germline, CDR1 MNHNY and CDR2 SVGAGI (reference sequence). This CDR3 is CASRRVQETQYF. The CDR3 DNA follows: TGTGCCAGCAGGAGGGTCCAAGAGACCCAGTACTTC.

This clone was counted a few times. V usage is TRBV11-2 and J usage is TRBJ2-1, with TRBD1 as a possible D gene (7 bases). The CDR3 is made up of 14 amino acids. Germline loops: CDR1 SGHAT, CDR2 FQNNGV. V gave up 5 bases and J gave up 5 bases, with 13 bases separating them. CDR3 in amino acids: CASSRQGLNNEQFF. The CDR3 bases are TGTGCCAGCAGCCGACAGGGACTTAACAATGAGCAGTTCTTC.

The chain recombines TRBV7-2 with TRBJ2-1; D remains ambiguous. Trimming took off 1 base at V and 6 bases at J, with 7 bases between the two ends. Germline CDR1 and CDR2: SGHTA and FQGNSA. There are 13 residues in the CDR3. The CDR3 sequence: CASSLVFGNEQFF. CDR3 nucleotides: TGTGCCAGCAGCTTAGTATTCGGCAATGAGCAGTTCTTC.

CDR3 residues: CASRPTGESNTEAFF. The CDR3 DNA follows: TGTGCCAGCAGGCCGACAGGGGAATCGAACACTGAAGCTTTCTTT. The chain uses TRBV28 and TRBJ1-1; TRBD1 agrees at 8 bases. The V and J ends lost 6 bases and 1 base, in that order; junction bases with no gene match: 7. This CDR3 spans 15 amino acids. Germline V gives CDR1 MDHEN, CDR2 SYDVKM.

The gene calls are TRBV30 and TRBJ1-1; TRBD1 might be the D (5 bases). Germline values: CDR1 GTSNPN, CDR2 SVGIG (reference sequence). Trimming took 4 bases from V and 8 from J, leaving 14 bases between them. The CDR3 length is 12 residues. The CDR3 loop is CAWNAGTREAFF. Here the CDR3 DNA reads TGTGCCTGGAACGCTGGGACGAGAGAAGCTTTCTTT.

The chain has TRBV18 and TRBJ2-7; tentatively, D is TRBD2 (6 bases). The CDR3 has 14 amino acids. Germline V gene sequence: CDR1 KGHSH, CDR2 LQKENI. V lost 6 bases and J 2 bases, leaving 14 bases between the germline ends. The CDR3 bases are TGTGCCAGCTCGGAGGGACTGACGGCCTACGAGCAGTACTTC. It is translated as CASSEGLTAYEQYF.

The chain links TRBV7-3 to TRBJ2-7, with unresolved D. The CDR3 is 18 amino acids. Trimming took off 2 bases at V and 0 bases at J, with 20 bases between the two ends. Germline CDR1 is SGHTA and CDR2 is FQGTGA. CDR3 loop: CASSLQHGERTLSYEQYF. The CDR3 bases are TGTGCCAGCAGCTTACAACACGGAGAACGGACCCTCTCCTACGAGCAGTACTTC.

This clone was detected once. The gene calls are TRBV11-1 and TRBJ2-2, with 14 bases aligning to TRBD2. This CDR3 has 18 amino acids. V shed 4 bases, J shed 4 bases, and the junction held 8 bases outside the gene matches. Germline values: CDR1 SGHAT, CDR2 FQDESV (reference sequence). The DNA for the CDR3 is TGTGCCAGCAGCTACCTGACTAGCGGGGGGGCCGGCACCGGGGAGCTGTTTTTT. As protein: CASSYLTSGGAGTGELFF.

The chain joins TRBV7-9 to TRBJ2-5; D ambiguous. Germline V CDR1 and CDR2: SEHNR, FQNEAQ (reference sequence). V lost 0 bases, J lost 5 bases, and 4 bases lay in between. The CDR3 is 12 amino acids. The CDR3 nucleotides read TGTGCCAGCAGCTTAGCATGGGAGACCCAGTACTTC. As protein: CASSLAWETQYF. The complete variable domain, with remaining parts taken from reference TRBV7-9 and TRBJ2-5, reads DTGVSQNPRHKITKRGQNVTFRCDPISEHNRLYWYRQTLGQGPEFLTYFQNEAQLEKSRLLSDRFSAERPKGSFSTLEIQRTEQGDSAMYLCASSLAWETQYFGPGTRLLVL.

This clone has more than one count but fewer than ten. V and J are TRBV10-3 and TRBJ2-2; D tentatively reads TRBD1 or TRBD2 (5 bases each). With 10 bases removed from V and 4 bases from J, the gap between germline ends came to 13 bases. Germline V lookup: CDR1 ENHRY, CDR2 SYGVKD. The CDR3 covers 13 residues. CDR3 nucleotides: TGTGCCAAAGGCAGGGAGAGCACCGGGGAGCTGTTTTTT. Amino acid sequence: CAKGRESTGELFF.

This sequence joins TRBV5-8 and TRBJ2-7; weak D call: TRBD2 (6 bases). Germline V gene sequence: CDR1 SGHTS, CDR2 YDEGEE. The CDR3 consists of 13 residues. Trimming took off 3 bases at V and 7 bases at J, with 14 bases between the two ends. CDR3 region: CASSSRGYREQYF. CDR3 nucleotide sequence: TGTGCCAGCAGCTCTCGGGGGTATAGGGAGCAGTACTTC.

The rearrangement uses TRBV10-1 and TRBJ1-1; D may be TRBD1 (6 bases). The CDR3 length is 14 residues. The germline V and J ends were trimmed by 0 bases and 4 bases, with 9 bases remaining between them. Germline CDR1 is WNHNN and CDR2 is SYGVQD (reference sequence). The CDR3 reads CASSESTGITEAFF. The DNA of the CDR3 is TGCGCCAGCAGTGAGTCCACAGGGATCACTGAAGCTTTCTTT.

The chain uses TRBV6-5 and TRBJ2-7, with D unresolved. V was shortened by 0 bases and J by 3 bases, with 6 bases between the two germline ends. Germline V CDR1 and CDR2: MNHEY, SVGAGI. CDR3 length: 13 amino acids. The CDR3 loop is CASSYSAGYEQYF. CDR3 bases: TGTGCCAGCAGTTACTCGGCAGGCTACGAGCAGTACTTC.

Only a few counts were recorded for this clone. The rearrangement joins TRBV27 to TRBJ2-7, with D perhaps matching TRBD2 (7 bases). The CDR3 spans 13 residues. Germline CDR1 MNHEY, CDR2 SMNVEV (reference sequence). V gave up 8 bases and J gave up 8 bases, with 19 bases separating them. The DNA for the CDR3 is TGTGCCAGCGCGCCAGGGGAGGGGTCAAAGCAGTACTTC. Translated, it gives CASAPGEGSKQYF.

The V gene is TRBV7-9, the J gene TRBJ1-3, with 7 bases aligning to TRBD1. Germline values: CDR1 SEHNR, CDR2 FQNEAQ (reference sequence). The CDR3 consists of 16 residues. Trimming at V came to 4 bases and at J to 0 bases, leaving 6 bases not matched to a gene. The CDR3 bases are TGTGCCAGCAGCTCCCAGGGGGGAACCTCTGGAAACACCATATATTTT. Amino acids: CASSSQGGTSGNTIYF.

The chain has TRBV11-3 and TRBJ2-7, with a possible D match to TRBD2 (6 bases). V lost 5 bases to trimming and J lost 3 bases, with 14 bases between them. From germline, CDR1 is SGHNT and CDR2 YENEEA. This CDR3 region has 14 residues. DNA of the CDR3: TGTGCCAGCAGCCCCGGGGGAGCGCGCTACGAGCAGTACTTC. The encoded protein is CASSPGGARYEQYF.

The V gene is TRBV28, the J gene TRBJ2-7; D is uncertain. This CDR3 contains 11 residues. CDR1 is MDHEN and CDR2 is SYDVKM in the germline V gene. Trimming removed 6 bases from V and 6 bases from J, with 9 bases in between. CDR3: CASRSLGEQYF. CDR3 nucleotide sequence: TGTGCCAGCAGGAGCCTCGGCGAGCAGTACTTC.

This chain uses TRBV19 with TRBJ1-2; D unclear. This CDR3 is built from 14 residues. The germline V and J ends were trimmed by 1 base and 6 bases, with 12 bases remaining between them. Germline V gene sequence: CDR1 LNHDA, CDR2 SQIVND (reference sequence). DNA for the CDR3: TGTGCCAGTAGTATAGCGGCGCAAAGGAATGGCTACACCTTC. Its protein product is CASSIAAQRNGYTF.

V and J are TRBV2 and TRBJ2-2; D gene unclear. The CDR3 is 13 residues long. Per the germline V gene, CDR1 is SNHLY and CDR2 is FYNNEI. Trimming shortened V by 6 bases and J by 5 bases, and 10 bases separated the two germline ends. CDR3 loop: CASRAARTGELFF. The CDR3, as DNA: TGTGCCAGCAGGGCAGCGCGGACCGGGGAGCTGTTTTTT.

The chain is built from TRBV11-2 and TRBJ1-5, with D uncertain. Germline loops: CDR1 SGHAT, CDR2 FQNNGV. V lost 1 base and J lost 4, with 8 bases in between. The CDR3 is made up of 14 amino acids. The CDR3 spells CASSLATGNQPQHF. As DNA, the CDR3 is TGTGCCAGCAGCTTAGCAACCGGAAATCAGCCCCAGCATTTT.